This T cell receptor beta chain is from a study of beta chain features in type 1 diabetes. Study results and caveats: A moderate, significant TCRB CDR3 shortening appeared in type 1 diabetes across four CD4+ subsets.

A word on this clone: The antigen is unknown.

Every isolated RNA sample was fully reverse transcribed, so sequencing captured expressed TCRB transcripts. The repertoire was sequenced with immunoSEQ multiplex PCR; TCRdb's copy has only in-frame clones and lacks some. There are around 14,000 clones in the sample; approximately 76% occur only once, and 0.31% lies in the top ten. The germline V and J ends were trimmed by 1 base and 4 bases, with 7 bases remaining between them. The length of the CDR3 is 12 residues. Germline V lookup: CDR1 SQVTM, CDR2 ANQGSEA. The V and J genes are TRBV29-1 and TRBJ2-5; TRBD1 is a possible D gene (5 bases). The clonotype comes from a woman under 30 with type 1 diabetes. Sequencing input: stem cell memory CD4+ T cells from blood. This chain's CDR3 is CSVEGQGETQYF. The CDR3 DNA follows: TGCAGCGTTGAAGGCCAGGGAGAGACCCAGTACTTC. Variable domain in full (rest from reference TRBV29-1 and TRBJ2-5): SAVISQKPSRDICQRGTSLTIQCQVDSQVTMMFWYRQQPGQSLTLIATANQGSEATYESGFVIDKFPISRPNLTFSTLTVSNMSPEDSSIYLCSVEGQGETQYFGPGTRLLVL.